This T cell receptor beta chain was identified in a study of T cells in tumors after PD-1 blockade. Study as a whole: Mean per blood sample: some 120,000 templates (about 24,000-260,000), around 35,000 unique clonotypes.

The CDR3 runs to 16 residues. The germline V gene encodes CDR1 SGHRS and CDR2 YFSETQ. The V end lost 0 bases, the J end lost 3 bases, and 15 bases lay between the germline ends. The method was immunoSEQ multiplex PCR; TCRdb's version includes in-frame clones alone and lacks a portion of them. Here the sample spans over 12,000 clones, around 79% being singletons. The origin of this receptor is a human donor with basal cell carcinoma. V and J are TRBV5-1 and TRBJ1-1, with D maybe TRBD1 (6 bases). This material consisted of PBMCs, taken after anti-PD-1 treatment. The CDR3: CASSLAGEVLDTEAFF. CDR3 bases: TGCGCCAGCAGCTTGGCAGGGGAGGTACTCGACACTGAAGCTTTCTTT.